A single sample is the source of the 5 T cell receptor beta chains below, sequenced in a study of identical twins. One entry per CDR3 protein, called by TCRdb with MiXCR from the 5' RACE reads. The sample has 200,000 to 300,000 distinct CDR3 sequences, under 12% seen once. What was sequenced was memory T cells sorted from blood. The receptors come from a man aged 50 to 59 in good health.

V and J are TRBV28 and TRBJ2-5, with TRBD1 matching 9 bases. The CDR3 is 16 amino acids. The V gene end was trimmed by 2 bases and the J gene end by 7 bases; junction bases not matched to a gene: 11. CDR1 and CDR2 from the germline V gene are MDHEN and SYDVKM. CDR3 amino acids: CASSLMGQGLLGTQYF. The CDR3 coding sequence is TGTGCCAGCAGTTTAATGGGACAGGGTTTGCTCGGGACCCAGTACTTC.

This clonotype was counted ten times or more. This chain connects TRBV3-1 to TRBJ2-5; 7 positions match TRBD2. Germline CDR1 is LGHDT and CDR2 is YNNKEL (reference sequence). The CDR3 is 15 residues long. V was clipped by 4 bases and J by 5 bases; unmatched bases: 10. CDR3: CASSPLGREEETQYF. The DNA for the CDR3 is TGTGCCAGCAGCCCACTGGGACGGGAGGAGGAGACCCAGTACTTC.

This clonotype was recorded a few times. The rearrangement joins TRBV2 to TRBJ2-1; 7 bases fit TRBD1. The germline gives CDR1 SNHLY, CDR2 FYNNEI. The CDR3 spans 14 residues. J was trimmed by 8 bases and V by 6 bases; bases with no gene match: 10. CDR3 in amino acids: CASSQGVQIDEQFF. For the CDR3, the DNA is TGTGCCAGCAGCCAGGGGGTACAGATTGATGAGCAGTTCTTC.

The chain has TRBV5-1 and TRBJ2-4, with D unclear. V dropped 3 bases and J dropped 0 bases, with 13 bases sitting between them. The CDR3 is made up of 16 amino acids. Germline assignment: CDR1 SGHRS and CDR2 YFSETQ. The CDR3 coding sequence is TGCGCCAGCAGCTCCATGGATTTGTTAGCCAAAAACATTCAGTACTTC. The encoded protein is CASSSMDLLAKNIQYF.

This clonotype was seen ten or more times. CDR3 region: CASSLSSRSSYEQYF. As DNA, the CDR3 is TGTGCCAGCAGCTTGTCGTCGAGGAGCTCCTACGAGCAGTACTTC. The rearrangement joins TRBV7-9 to TRBJ2-7; D is undetermined. Germline values: CDR1 SEHNR, CDR2 FQNEAQ (reference sequence). The V end was cut by 3 bases, the J end by 0 bases, with 12 bases between. This CDR3 is built from 15 residues.